This T cell receptor (beta chain) comes out of a study of regulatory T cells in long-lasting Graves disease. Sequencing libraries for TCR beta were prepared with iRepertoire HTBI primers and Arm-PCR of CDR3 regions. TCRdb reprocessed the multiplex PCR reads with MiXCR, giving one entry per CDR3 protein. The repertoire holds hundreds of thousands of distinct CDR3 sequences, with under 20% as singletons. Unmatched junction bases numbered 6, after V lost 4 bases and J lost 5 bases. The CDR3 length is 14 residues. From germline, CDR1 is SGHNT and CDR2 YENEEA. Study results and limitations: With persistent disease, TRBV28, TRBJ1-2 and TRBJ2-5 were the favored segments. The study found lower TCR diversity in persistent Graves' patients than in newly diagnosed ones. Comparison showed that persistent patients shared more public clonotypes (under 3,000) than new patients (over 950).

In its sample, this clonotype was seen many times. The antigen remains unidentified. Documented time point: newly diagnosed GD, antithyroid drugs for less than 3 months. Following extraction of RNA from PBMCs, that RNA was used to make the TCR library. These data are also associated with another study on T cells in Graves' hyperthyroidism and ophthalmopathy. As that report states: Using the HTBI primer set, a first-round RT-PCR was run on the TCR CDR3.

This clonotype originated in a woman aged 25 to 39 with Graves disease. V gene TRBV11-3 combines with J gene TRBJ1-2, with 8 bases that match TRBD1. The sequences come from peripheral blood mononuclear cells (PBMCs), collected at new diagnosis, from a patient treated with antithyroid drugs. CDR3 in DNA: TGTGCCAGCAGCTCCCCAGGGGGCCGATATGGCTACACCTTC. Protein product: CASSSPGGRYGYTF. Full variable domain (rest looked up from reference TRBV11-3 and TRBJ1-2): EAGVVQSPRYKIIEKKQPVAFWCNPISGHNTLYWYLQNLGQGPELLIRYENEEAVDDSQLPKDRFSAERLKGVDSTLKIQPAELGDSAVYLCASSSPGGRYGYTFGSGTRLTVV.